This T cell receptor beta chain came from a study of cytotoxic CD8 clonotypes in ibrutinib-treated CLL. Germline values: CDR1 DFQATT, CDR2 SNEGSKA (reference sequence). The ends were cut back, 7 bases at V and 4 bases at J, with 3 bases in the middle. The CDR3 runs 9 residues. About 1.8 micrograms of genomic DNA came from cryopreserved PBMCs for TCR beta libraries. Profiled with immunoSEQ multiplex PCR; TCRdb holds only in-frame clones, not every one. In the table there are tens of thousands of clones, 80% of which are singletons. The chain links TRBV20-1 to TRBJ2-3; D ambiguous. This receptor was taken from a human donor with chronic lymphocytic leukemia. Source: PBMCs, taken at disease progression, from a patient treated with ibrutinib. CDR3 in DNA: TGCAGTGTGGCAGATACGCAGTATTTT. Translation: CSVADTQYF.